The entry below gives a single TCR beta chain sequence along with its context. The antigen is unknown. Reverse transcription of all isolated RNA meant that expressed TCRB transcripts were sequenced. Assay used: immunoSEQ multiplex PCR; TCRdb lists only in-frame clones, some missing. This table holds 100,000 to 150,000 clones, around 10% found once. Per germline, CDR1 SNHLY and CDR2 FYNNEI. V gave up 6 bases and J gave up 4 bases, with 9 bases separating them. The CDR3 spans 13 residues. This sample stems from a study of beta chain features in type 1 diabetes. Study conclusions and caveats: TCRB CDR3 length was moderately but significantly reduced in all four CD4+ subsets of Type 1 diabetes patients. VDJ junctions in type 1 diabetes patients carried more deletions and fewer insertions.

The collection from each donor was one heparinised blood draw averaging roughly 0.12 L. A sort by CD45RO/CCR7/CD25/CD127/CD95/CD27 yielded CD4+ naive, central memory, regulatory and stem cell-like memory cells. What was sequenced was central memory CD4+ T cells from blood. This receptor was identified in a man younger than 40 with type 1 diabetes. V is TRBV2 and J is TRBJ2-2; the D is unclear. CDR3 loop: CASRITTTGELFF. In nucleotides, the CDR3 is TGTGCCAGCAGGATCACTACCACCGGGGAGCTGTTTTTT. The entire variable domain, with the rest obtained from reference TRBV2 and TRBJ2-2, is as follows: EPEVTQTPSHQVTQMGQEVILRCVPISNHLYFYWYRQILGQKVEFLVSFYNNEISEKSEIFDDQFSVERPDGSNFTLKIRSTKLEDSAMYFCASRITTTGELFFGEGSRLTVL.